This TCR beta chain is drawn from a study of technical replicates of blood from a handful of donors (TCRdb year 2017). Details on this clone: No antigen is known for it. No quality values exist for individual bases; no much larger clone is one base distant.

Compared with germline, V lacks 1 base and J lacks 5 bases; bases without a gene match: 5. The CDR3 numbers 16 residues from cysteine through phenylalanine. CDR3 DNA only is kept here, 48 bases in frame from base 1. CDR1 and CDR2 are read off the germline V gene as SGHTA and FQGNSA. Libraries came from the immunoSEQ multiplex PCR assay. Drawn from immuneACCESS, this table holds only the in-frame rearrangements with V and J called that TCRdb kept. Clones are partly lost; checked studies trace under half to an unresolved V gene and leave the rest unexplained. The sample table contains 50,000 to 70,000 clones; only one count was recorded for about 95% of them. The ten largest clones take up approximately 2.9% of the sample.

The chain was built from TRBV7-2 and TRBJ2-2; TRBD1 aligns with 9 central bases. This TCR derives from a human donor in good health. Some clones in this sample may be carry-over from other donors' samples. The sequencing sample was made of PBMCs. This receptor has the CDR3 CASSLVRGQGTGELFF. The DNA is TGTGCCAGCAGCTTAGTTCGAGGACAGGGGACCGGGGAGCTGTTTTTT. This CDR3, with the reference TRBV7-2 and TRBJ2-2 proteins standing in past its ends, gives the full variable domain GAGVSQSPSNKVTEKGKDVELRCDPISGHTALYWYRQSLGQGLEFLIYFQGNSAPDKSGLPSDRFSAERTGGSVSTLTIQRTQQEDSAVYLCASSLVRGQGTGELFFGEGSRLTVL.